This is a list of T cell receptor beta chains from one sample in a study of shared T cell receptors in the human thymus. Profiled with immunoSEQ multiplex PCR; TCRdb holds only in-frame clones, not every one. The sample shows roughly 68,000 clones, roughly 96% of them seen only once. The sequencing sample was made of thymocytes. The receptors here all came from a human donor. Each CDR3 is given with its conserved first and last residue. D genes are given only for firm matches. Some rows mark clone size as missing; the rest say once, few, many or name a class of expanded clone.

size	V	J	D	DNA	CDR3
-	TRBV18	TRBJ1-4	-	TGTGCCAGCTCACGATCTAATGAAAAACTGTTTTTT	CASSRSNEKLFF
-	TRBV5-1	TRBJ2-7	TRBD2	TGCGCCAGCAGCTTCCTCAATCTAGCGGGGGATTTTTACGAGCAGTACTTC	CASSFLNLAGDFYEQYF
-	TRBV9	TRBJ2-1	-	TGTGCCAGCAGCCCCAGGGTTATTCTCTTATACAATGAGCAGTTCTTC	CASSPRVILLYNEQFF
-	TRBV7-2	TRBJ2-1	TRBD1	TGTGCCAGCAGCCGGCGGGGGACAGGGGCCATTAGATCCTACAATGAGCAGTTCTTC	CASSRRGTGAIRSYNEQFF
once	TRBV2	TRBJ1-5	-	TGTGCCAGCAGTTTCAGCGGGGCCCAGGGCAATCAGCCCCAGCATTTT	CASSFSGAQGNQPQHF
-	TRBV7-3	TRBJ2-3	TRBD1	TGTGCCAGCAGCTCCCACGGGACAGGATCCATATATACGCAGTATTTT	CASSSHGTGSIYTQYF
-	TRBV12-2	TRBJ1-4	-	TGTGCAGCGGCCAGGGGTAATGAAAAACTGTTTTTT	CAAARGNEKLFF
-	TRBV5-6	TRBJ2-1	TRBD2	TGTGCCAGCAGCCCCGGGAGTAGCGGGGGGCGAGGGAATGAGCAGTTCTTC	CASSPGSSGGRGNEQFF
-	TRBV7-4	TRBJ1-1	TRBD1	TGTGCCAGCAGCTTAGTTGCGGGACAGGGCACTGAAGCTTTCTTT	CASSLVAGQGTEAFF
-	TRBV13	TRBJ2-7	-	TGTGCCAGCAGCTTCGCCCCAGCGGTTAGCTCCTACGAGCAGTACTTC	CASSFAPAVSSYEQYF